Presented here are 27 T cell receptor beta chains from one specimen sequenced in a study of blood T cell repertoires in COVID-19. Assay used: immunoSEQ multiplex PCR; TCRdb lists only in-frame clones, some missing. Among under 300,000 clones listed, approximately 85% were seen once. Sequenced input: peripheral blood. The receptors originated from a woman in her 70s with acute or convalescent COVID-19.

This clone was seen once. CDR3 amino acids: CASSPGDVLFF. CDR3 sequence (DNA): TGTGCCAGCAGCCCCGGGGATGTACTGTTTTTT. The rearrangement joins TRBV3-1 (or the pseudogene TRBV3-2) to TRBJ1-4; D is ambiguous. Deletions cut 4 bases from V and 13 bases from J, with 10 bases between. CDR3 length: 11 amino acids. Germline lookup yields CDR1 LGHDT and CDR2 YNNKEL (reference sequence).

The rearrangement uses TRBV25-1 and TRBJ1-6, with D possibly TRBD1 on 6 matching bases. The CDR3 runs to 15 residues. From germline, CDR1 is MGHDK and CDR2 SYGVNS. V was trimmed by 7 bases and J by 9 bases, leaving 19 bases between them. CDR3 sequence: CASTDGGGASSPLHF. CDR3 nucleotides: TGTGCCAGCACTGACGGTGGGGGCGCGTCTTCACCCCTCCACTTT.

The gene calls are TRBV4-1 and TRBJ2-5; 11 nucleotides align to TRBD2. This CDR3 comprises 16 residues. V shed 4 bases and J 2 bases; nucleotides not matched to a gene: 6. CDR1 is MGHRA, CDR2 YSYEKL, per germline. CDR3 in amino acids: CASSREGTSGQETQYF. In nucleotides, the CDR3 is TGCGCCAGCAGCCGAGAGGGGACTAGCGGACAAGAGACCCAGTACTTC.

This rearrangement joins TRBV5-1 to TRBJ2-1; weak D call: TRBD1 (5 bases). V was shortened by 2 bases and J by 4 bases, with 7 bases between the two germline ends. The CDR3 spans 13 residues. Germline CDR1 SGHRS, CDR2 YFSETQ. The CDR3 sequence: CASSLQEYNEQFF. The CDR3 nucleotides read TGCGCCAGCAGCTTACAGGAGTACAATGAGCAGTTCTTC. The whole variable domain, filled in from reference TRBV5-1 and TRBJ2-1, reads KAGVTQTPRYLIKTRGQQVTLSCSPISGHRSVSWYQQTPGQGLQFLFEYFSETQRNKGNFPGRFSGRQFSNSRSEMNVSTLELGDSALYLCASSLQEYNEQFFGPGTRLTVL.

V is TRBV2 and J is TRBJ2-5; D possibly corresponds to TRBD2 (7 bases). The CDR3 is 15 residues long. Trimming removed 6 bases at V and 5 bases at J, with 19 bases between. Germline values: CDR1 SNHLY, CDR2 FYNNEI. The chain's CDR3 is CASSPPGGLGETQYF. Written as DNA, the CDR3 is TGTGCCAGCAGCCCCCCGGGGGGCTTGGGGGAGACCCAGTACTTC. Together with reference TRBV2 and TRBJ2-5, the CDR3 gives the full variable domain: EPEVTQTPSHQVTQMGQEVILRCVPISNHLYFYWYRQILGQKVEFLVSFYNNEISEKSEIFDDQFSVERPDGSNFTLKIRSTKLEDSAMYFCASSPPGGLGETQYFGPGTRLLVL.

This clone is a singleton in its sample. CDR3 bases: TGTGCCAGCAGCCCCCGCCGGGGGTTAACCCGCACTGAAGCTTTCTTT. Translation: CASSPRRGLTRTEAFF. The chain uses TRBV11-2 and TRBJ1-1; TRBD1 might be the D (5 bases). Looked up from germline, CDR1 is SGHAT and CDR2 is FQNNGV. The CDR3 sequence is 16 residues long. Trimming took off 5 bases at V and 4 bases at J, with 20 bases between the two ends.

The rearrangement joins TRBV19 to TRBJ1-2; no firm D call. This CDR3 is 14 amino acids long. CDR1 and CDR2 from the germline V gene are LNHDA and SQIVND (reference sequence). V was pared by 8 bases and J by 6 bases, with 19 bases between. CDR3 sequence (DNA): TGTGCCAGTTGGATCGAGGGTACGGTAAATGGCTACACCTTC. Translating gives CASWIEGTVNGYTF.

The J gene is TRBJ1-2, the V gene TRBV6-6, with D possibly matching TRBD1 (6 bases). The CDR3 runs to 13 residues. Trimming removed 5 bases at V and 5 bases at J, with 12 bases between. Germline V CDR1 and CDR2: MNHNY, SVGAGI (reference sequence). In nucleotides, the CDR3 is TGTGCCAGCAGTGCCGGGACAAAGTATGGCTACACCTTC. Encoded protein: CASSAGTKYGYTF.

The chain combines TRBV7-2 with TRBJ2-5; D call uncertain. This CDR3 spans 13 amino acids. The germline gives CDR1 SGHTA, CDR2 FQGNSA. Trimming pared 1 base from V and 5 bases from J, leaving 8 bases between. CDR3 sequence (DNA): TGTGCCAGCAGCTTAGTGAGGTCCGAGACCCAGTACTTC. Translation: CASSLVRSETQYF.

The V gene is TRBV5-1, the J gene TRBJ2-7; TRBD2 might be the D (5 bases). There are 12 residues in the CDR3. V was cut by 8 bases and J by 5 bases, with 14 bases left in between. Per germline, CDR1 SGHRS and CDR2 YFSETQ. The CDR3 protein is CASRAVRDEQYF. For the CDR3, the DNA is TGCGCCAGTAGAGCGGTTCGGGACGAGCAGTACTTC.

V usage is TRBV5-4 and J usage is TRBJ2-7, with TRBD1 matching 10 bases. V gave up 0 bases and J gave up 5 bases; unmatched junction bases: 2. CDR3 length: 14 amino acids. Germline V gives CDR1 SGHNT, CDR2 YYREEE (reference sequence). In DNA, the CDR3 is TGTGCCAGCAGCTTGGGCGGGACAGGGGACGAGCAGTACTTC. Amino acids: CASSLGGTGDEQYF.

The chain recombines TRBV6-5 with TRBJ1-1, with D possibly matching TRBD1 (5 bases). V gave up 6 bases and J gave up 6 bases, with 17 bases separating them. Germline assignment: CDR1 MNHEY and CDR2 SVGAGI. This CDR3 is 14 amino acids long. The CDR3 DNA follows: TGTGCCAGCAGGGGGGGGGAGCGGTCCGCTGAAGCTTTCTTT. Translation: CASRGGERSAEAFF.

The V gene is TRBV2, the J gene TRBJ2-5, with a possible D match to TRBD1 (8 bases). The V gene lost 2 bases and the J gene lost 5 bases, with 18 bases spanning the gap. The CDR3 length is 16 residues. CDR1 SNHLY and CDR2 FYNNEI come from the germline V gene. This CDR3 is CASSESQGGIRETQYF. DNA for the CDR3: TGTGCCAGCAGTGAATCACAGGGGGGGATCCGGGAGACCCAGTACTTC.

The rearrangement links TRBV30 to TRBJ2-7, with D unresolved. V lost 0 bases to trimming and J lost 7 bases, with 7 bases between them. Per the germline V gene, CDR1 is GTSNPN and CDR2 is SVGIG (reference sequence). CDR3 length: 11 amino acids. The CDR3 protein is CAWSVQYEQYF. The DNA for the CDR3 is TGTGCCTGGAGTGTCCAGTATGAGCAGTACTTC.

The rearrangement joins TRBV5-6 to TRBJ1-2; a possible D gene is TRBD1 (6 bases). The CDR3 runs to 15 residues. V lost 4 bases to trimming and J lost 0 bases, with 13 bases between them. Looked up from germline, CDR1 is SGHDT and CDR2 is YYEEEE. In DNA, the CDR3 is TGTGCCAGCAGCGTCTTAGGACAGCCTAACTATGGCTACACCTTC. Its translation: CASSVLGQPNYGYTF. Based on the CDR3 plus reference TRBV5-6 and TRBJ1-2, the full variable domain is DAGVTQSPTHLIKTRGQQVTLRCSPKSGHDTVSWYQQALGQGPQFIFQYYEEEERQRGNFPDRFSGHQFPNYSSELNVNALLLGDSALYLCASSVLGQPNYGYTFGSGTRLTVV.

The V and J genes are TRBV7-2 and TRBJ1-5; 10 bases line up with TRBD1. J was trimmed by 4 bases and V by 7 bases; bases with no gene match: 13. Germline CDR1 reads SGHTA; CDR2 reads FQGNSA. The CDR3 is 17 residues long. CDR3 amino acids: CASTSLRDRGYNQPQHF. The CDR3 nucleotides read TGTGCCAGCACCTCCTTACGGGACAGGGGTTATAATCAGCCCCAGCATTTT.

The gene calls are TRBV27 and TRBJ1-4; tentatively, D is TRBD1 (6 bases). Germline V gives CDR1 MNHEY, CDR2 SMNVEV (reference sequence). Deletions cut 3 bases from V and 4 bases from J, with 9 bases between. The CDR3 length is 14 residues. The CDR3 sequence: CASSFSDSNEKLFF. Here the CDR3 DNA reads TGTGCCAGCAGTTTTTCGGACAGTAATGAAAAACTGTTTTTT.

The DNA of the CDR3 is TGCGCCAGCAGCCAAGATAAACAGGGTGGCACTGAAGCTTTCTTT. This encodes CASSQDKQGGTEAFF. The V and J genes are TRBV4-1 and TRBJ1-1; possibly TRBD1 for D (6 bases). Germline CDR1 and CDR2: MGHRA and YSYEKL. With 0 bases removed from V and 4 bases from J, the gap between germline ends came to 12 bases. The CDR3 extends over 15 amino acids.

The rearrangement joins TRBV5-6 to TRBJ1-1; D gene ambiguous. Trimming removed 4 bases at V and 1 base at J, with 14 bases between. The CDR3 totals 15 residues. Germline V gene sequence: CDR1 SGHDT, CDR2 YYEEEE. CDR3 amino acids: CASSTPRRPNTEAFF. In DNA form, the CDR3 reads TGTGCCAGCAGCACCCCGAGGCGACCGAACACTGAAGCTTTCTTT.

The genes are TRBV11-2 and TRBJ1-1; D is undetermined. The germline V gene encodes CDR1 SGHAT and CDR2 FQNNGV. Deletions cut 0 bases from V and 8 bases from J, with 10 bases between. CDR3 size: 13 residues. The CDR3 spells CASSLDRRNEAFF. In DNA, the CDR3 is TGTGCCAGCAGCTTAGACCGCAGGAACGAAGCTTTCTTT.

V and J are TRBV19 and TRBJ2-1; D might be TRBD1 (6 bases). The CDR3 totals 15 residues. The V gene's germline CDR1 is LNHDA and CDR2 SQIVND (reference sequence). V was clipped by 3 bases and J by 2 bases, with 11 bases between them. The CDR3 DNA follows: TGTGCCAGTAGTATGTACGGACAGACCTACAATGAGCAGTTCTTC. Residues: CASSMYGQTYNEQFF.

This chain uses TRBV5-4 with TRBJ2-3; 10 bases fit TRBD1. The trim removed 4 bases at V and 6 bases at J, leaving 8 bases unmatched. CDR3 length: 15 amino acids. Germline V gene sequence: CDR1 SGHNT, CDR2 YYREEE (reference sequence). The chain's CDR3 is CASSGDRGYSDTQYF. The CDR3 DNA follows: TGTGCCAGCAGCGGGGACAGGGGTTATTCGGATACGCAGTATTTT.

The V call is TRBV11-3, the J call TRBJ1-6; TRBD1 matches 7 bases. CDR3 size: 13 residues. V trimming: 5 bases; J trimming: 8 bases; junction bases outside the gene matches: 3. The germline CDR1 and CDR2 sequences are SGHNT and YENEEA. The CDR3 loop reads CASSRDSYSPLHF. CDR3 bases: TGTGCCAGCAGCCGGGACAGTTATTCACCCCTCCACTTT. The whole variable domain, remainder taken from reference TRBV11-3 and TRBJ1-6, is EAGVVQSPRYKIIEKKQPVAFWCNPISGHNTLYWYLQNLGQGPELLIRYENEEAVDDSQLPKDRFSAERLKGVDSTLKIQPAELGDSAVYLCASSRDSYSPLHFGNGTRLTVT.

This chain joins TRBV7-9 and TRBJ1-3; 9 bases line up with TRBD1. The trim removed 7 bases at V and 8 bases at J, leaving 6 bases unmatched. CDR1 is SEHNR, CDR2 FQNEAQ, per germline (reference sequence). The CDR3 sequence is 13 residues long. The CDR3 loop is CASIGQGRHTIYF. DNA for the CDR3: TGTGCCAGCATCGGACAGGGGAGGCACACCATATATTTT.

The V and J genes are TRBV6-5 and TRBJ2-3, with unresolved D. This CDR3 has 14 amino acids. CDR1 is MNHEY and CDR2 is SVGAGI in the germline V gene. V lost 7 bases and J 0 bases, leaving 11 bases between the germline ends. The DNA for the CDR3 is TGTGCCAGCACCCCAGCGCTTAGCACAGATACGCAGTATTTT. It is translated as CASTPALSTDTQYF.

The chain joins TRBV18 to TRBJ2-7; 8 bases align to TRBD1. The germline gives CDR1 KGHSH, CDR2 LQKENI. The CDR3 is 16 residues long. Trimming took 5 bases from V and 4 from J; bases not matched to a gene: 13. In DNA form, the CDR3 reads TGTGCCAGCTCATCGGCAGGGGGCCTAGGATCTTACGAGCAGTACTTC. This gives the protein CASSSAGGLGSYEQYF.

The chain uses TRBV9 and TRBJ2-2; 8 bases match TRBD2. Germline V lookup: CDR1 SGDLS, CDR2 YYNGEE. The CDR3 has 15 amino acids. The J segment lost 3 bases and the V segment lost 3 bases, leaving 4 bases of the junction unmatched. CDR3 nucleotides: TGTGCCAGCAGCGACAAGCGGGGGTACACCGGGGAGCTGTTTTTT. Translation: CASSDKRGYTGELFF.